Below, 9 T cell receptor beta chains from the same sample are listed, as sequenced in a study of blood T cell repertoires in COVID-19. Assay used: immunoSEQ multiplex PCR; TCRdb lists only in-frame clones, some missing. The table includes approximately 200,000 clones, roughly 80% detected once. The sequenced sample consisted of peripheral blood. These receptors all stem from a woman younger than 45 with acute or convalescent COVID-19.

The CDR3 nucleotides read TGTGCCAGCTCACCAAATATGGGGGGAAATTCACCCCTCCACTTT. Protein product: CASSPNMGGNSPLHF. This chain links TRBV18 with TRBJ1-6; possible D gene TRBD1, 5 bases. Germline-derived CDR1 and CDR2 are KGHSH and LQKENI. The germline V and J ends were trimmed by 2 bases and 7 bases, with 12 bases remaining between them. The CDR3 loop spans 15 amino acids. The full variable domain, in which reference TRBV18 and TRBJ1-6 provide the parts outside the CDR3, is NAGVMQNPRHLVRRRGQEARLRCSPMKGHSHVYWYRQLPEEGLKFMVYLQKENIIDESGMPKERFSAEFPKEGPSILRIQQVVRGDSAAYFCASSPNMGGNSPLHFGNGTRLTVT.

This chain connects TRBV27 to TRBJ2-1, with D tentatively TRBD1 (6 bases). The CDR3 runs 16 residues. Germline assignment: CDR1 MNHEY and CDR2 SMNVEV (reference sequence). The V gene lost 7 bases and the J gene lost 2 bases, with 18 bases spanning the gap. The CDR3 sequence: CASNTRGARTYNEQFF. The CDR3 nucleotides are TGTGCCAGCAACACCAGGGGAGCCCGTACCTACAATGAGCAGTTCTTC.

V gene TRBV9 combines with J gene TRBJ2-1; the match to TRBD1 covers 8 bases. CDR3 length: 14 amino acids. Trimming took 5 bases from V and 5 from J; bases not matched to a gene: 6. Germline CDR1 SGDLS, CDR2 YYNGEE. For the CDR3, the DNA is TGTGCCAGCAGGGCCCCGGGACAGGACAATGAGCAGTTCTTC. Translated: CASRAPGQDNEQFF.

This sequence joins TRBV6-2 or TRBV6-3 and TRBJ2-1; D is unresolved. The V and J ends lost 6 bases and 7 bases respectively, with 7 bases between them. This CDR3 is 11 amino acids long. In germline, CDR1 is MNHEY, CDR2 SVGEGT. The CDR3 protein is CASSQSNEQFF. DNA for the CDR3: TGTGCCAGCAGCCAATCTAATGAGCAGTTCTTC.

The CDR3 DNA is TGTGCCACCAGTGATCCGGGGGGTGATGAAAAACTGTTTTTT. Its translation is CATSDPGGDEKLFF. This chain joins TRBV24-1 and TRBJ1-4, with D maybe TRBD1 (5 bases). CDR1 is KGHDR, CDR2 SFDVKD, per germline. The CDR3 loop spans 14 amino acids. With 3 bases removed from V and 6 bases from J, the gap between germline ends came to 10 bases.

The chain combines TRBV3-1 (or the pseudogene TRBV3-2) with TRBJ2-3, with 11 bases that match TRBD2. Germline V gene sequence: CDR1 LGHDT, CDR2 YNNKEL (reference sequence). Trimming cost V 2 bases and J 4 bases; bases outside gene matches: 2. This CDR3 comprises 15 residues. Written as DNA, the CDR3 is TGTGCCAGCAGCCAAATAGCGGGAGGGCCAGATACGCAGTATTTT. This gives the protein CASSQIAGGPDTQYF.

The V call is TRBV7-9, the J call TRBJ2-7; a weak D match, TRBD1 (6 bases). The CDR3 runs to 13 residues. Trimming took 3 bases from V and 2 from J, leaving 8 bases between them. The germline V gene has CDR1 SEHNR and CDR2 FQNEAQ (reference sequence). CDR3 amino acids: CASSFPGAYEQYF. The CDR3 DNA sequence: TGTGCCAGCAGCTTTCCAGGGGCCTACGAGCAGTACTTC.

The rearrangement joins TRBV7-6 to TRBJ2-1; D is unresolved. Germline CDR1 reads SGHVS; CDR2 reads FNYEAQ. The CDR3 consists of 17 residues. V lost 1 base to trimming and J lost 7 bases, with 20 bases between them. The CDR3 DNA sequence: TGTGCCAGCAGCTTAGTTCCATACGGATCTCTCGGGAATGAGCAGTTCTTC. It codes for CASSLVPYGSLGNEQFF.

The chain carries TRBV7-9 and TRBJ2-3; a possible D gene is TRBD2 (6 bases). V was pared by 3 bases and J by 7 bases, with 17 bases between. Germline V gene sequence: CDR1 SEHNR, CDR2 FQNEAQ (reference sequence). The CDR3 covers 15 residues. CDR3 in amino acids: CASSFLTPSENTQYF. The DNA for the CDR3 is TGTGCCAGCAGCTTCCTCACACCTAGCGAGAATACGCAGTATTTT.